This TCR beta chain was captured in a study of T-cell reconstitution after alpha-beta-depleted transplantation in children. The study, taken as a whole, reports: One year after transplant, T-cell counts and diversity came mostly from newly produced T cells. From surviving recipient T cells and thymic progenitors came the high day-60 TCRbeta diversity observed in some patients. The study reportedly traced alpha-beta T cells about two months after transplant to several hundred expanded graft clones.

As concerns this clonotype: Its antigen is not identified. At one end the junction does not follow the germline gene, possibly because of a read error.

Unique molecular identifiers were incorporated during preparation of the TCRbeta library. TCRdb processed the PCR reads anew with MiXCR; each CDR3 protein has one entry. The repertoire holds 220,000 or so distinct CDR3 sequences, with 6.5% to 9% as singletons. CDR3 size: 19 residues. From germline, CDR1 is LGHDT and CDR2 YNNKEL (reference sequence). The TCR comes from a male patient between 10 and 17 years old who had a stem cell transplant for acute lymphoblastic leukemia, so the T cells may come from the graft donor. Sequencing used PBMCs, mostly from graft donor cells, obtained 180 days after TCRalphabeta/CD19-depleted stem cell transplant. The genes are TRBV3-1 and TRBJ2-2; 16 bases are shared with TRBD2. In DNA, the CDR3 is TGTGCCTGCAGTGGCCCGGGACTAGCGGGAGGGATGAACACCGGGGAGCTGTTTTTT. It encodes CACSGPGLAGGMNTGELFF.